This T cell receptor (beta chain) was identified in a study of T cells after yellow fever vaccination. V gave up 5 bases and J gave up 5 bases, with 16 bases separating them. Germline V lookup: CDR1 LNHNV, CDR2 YYDKDF (reference sequence). This CDR3 contains 14 residues. TCRdb recomputed calls from the 5' RACE reads with MiXCR, one row per CDR3 protein. Among over 150,000 distinct CDR3 sequences listed, about 7% were seen once. The genes are TRBV15 and TRBJ2-7; the D gene could be TRBD1 or TRBD2 (5 bases each). This specimen was CD4+ T cells sorted from PBMCs, taken around 5 days after the first yellow fever vaccination. The TCR sequence derives from a man aged 18 to 29 who received the YFV17D yellow fever vaccine. The CDR3 region has the DNA TGTGCCACCAGCGCCCGTCGAGGGGCTGACGAGCAGTACTTC. It specifies CATSARRGADEQYF.